Shown below are 24 T cell receptor beta chains from a single sample sequenced in a study of T cells in Graves' hyperthyroidism and ophthalmopathy. TCR beta CDR3 regions were amplified from RNA transcripts. RT-PCR in the first round (using the HTBI primer set) targeted the TCR CDR3. Via MiXCR, TCRdb re-called the multiplex PCR reads, giving one row per CDR3 protein. The sample has fewer than 650,000 distinct CDR3 sequences, over 12% seen once. The sample comprised blood. The source is a woman in her thirties or forties with Graves' ophthalmopathy.

The rearrangement links TRBV6-2 or TRBV6-3 to TRBJ1-1, with 11 bases aligning to TRBD1. Germline CDR1 reads MNHEY; CDR2 reads SVGEGT. V shed 0 bases and J 5 bases; nucleotides not matched to a gene: 14. This CDR3 spans 19 amino acids. CDR3 nucleotides: TGTGCCAGCAGTTACTCGAGGACAGGGGGCAGCGGAGGTGGGACTGAAGCTTTCTTT. Its translation is CASSYSRTGGSGGGTEAFF.

This clonotype showed up many times. The chain carries TRBV2 and TRBJ2-7; 8 bases are shared with TRBD1. Germline CDR1 and CDR2: SNHLY and FYNNEI. This CDR3 region has 14 residues. V dropped 8 bases and J dropped 4; count of bases not matched to a gene: 10. The CDR3 reads CASRGGQGPYEQYF. The CDR3 bases are TGTGCCAGCCGGGGCGGACAGGGCCCATACGAGCAGTACTTC.

This clonotype was detected many times. CDR3 amino acids: CASSQEDSNYGYTF. Here the CDR3 DNA reads TGCGCCAGCAGCCAAGAAGACAGCAACTATGGCTACACCTTC. The rearrangement links TRBV4-1 to TRBJ1-2; tentatively, D is TRBD1 (5 bases). Trimming removed 0 bases at V and 2 bases at J, with 7 bases between. The CDR3 is 14 residues long. Germline CDR1 reads MGHRA; CDR2 reads YSYEKL.

The V call is TRBV11-2, the J call TRBJ1-3, with TRBD1 as a possible D gene (6 bases). The germline CDR1 and CDR2 sequences are SGHAT and FQNNGV. CDR3 length equals 17 residues. Trimming pared 3 bases from V and 0 bases from J, leaving 15 bases between. CDR3 sequence reads: CASSFFLQGGSGNTIYF. CDR3 sequence (DNA): TGTGCCAGCAGCTTCTTCTTACAGGGTGGCTCTGGAAACACCATATATTTT.

There are a few counts of this clonotype. The genes are TRBV15 and TRBJ1-5; a possible D gene is TRBD1 (5 bases). Trimming took off 5 bases at V and 6 bases at J, with 14 bases between the two ends. The CDR3 spans 14 residues. Germline V lookup: CDR1 LNHNV, CDR2 YYDKDF (reference sequence). The CDR3 protein is CATSGGRYRQPQHF. The CDR3 nucleotides are TGTGCCACCAGCGGGGGTCGGTACCGTCAGCCCCAGCATTTT.

The V and J genes are TRBV6-5 and TRBJ2-2, with 11 positions matching TRBD1. The V gene end was trimmed by 4 bases and the J gene end by 6 bases; junction bases not matched to a gene: 4. The CDR3 has 15 amino acids. In germline, CDR1 is MNHEY, CDR2 SVGAGI. CDR3 nucleotides: TGTGCCAGCAGTTGGGGACAGGGGGTCTCCGGGGAGCTGTTTTTT. This encodes CASSWGQGVSGELFF.

The genes are TRBV6-1 and TRBJ1-5, with D possibly being TRBD1 (5 bases). Germline CDR1 reads MNHNS; CDR2 reads SASEGT. The CDR3 covers 13 residues. V was trimmed by 11 bases and J by 0 bases, leaving 11 bases between them. CDR3 region: CAGGGVSNQPQHF. DNA for the CDR3: TGTGCCGGGGGAGGTGTTAGCAATCAGCCCCAGCATTTT.

In this sample, this clonotype turned up a few times. The genes are TRBV28 and TRBJ2-7; D remains ambiguous. Trimming removed 1 base from V and 3 bases from J, with 10 bases in between. Germline V lookup: CDR1 MDHEN, CDR2 SYDVKM. This CDR3 contains 14 residues. The CDR3 region is CASSLYAKNYEQYF. DNA for the CDR3: TGTGCCAGCAGTTTATACGCCAAGAACTACGAGCAGTACTTC. Looking up the rest from reference TRBV28 and TRBJ2-7 gives the full variable domain: DVKVTQSSRYLVKRTGEKVFLECVQDMDHENMFWYRQDPGLGLRLIYFSYDVKMKEKGDIPEGYSVSREKKERFSLILESASTNQTSMYLCASSLYAKNYEQYFGPGTRLTVT.

This clonotype was recorded at least ten times. V usage is TRBV29-1 and J usage is TRBJ2-3; TRBD1 aligns across 8 bases. V gave up 4 bases and J gave up 5 bases; unmatched junction bases: 8. This CDR3 contains 14 residues. Looked up from germline, CDR1 is SQVTM and CDR2 is ANQGSEA. In DNA, the CDR3 is TGCAGCGTTGGATCCGGACAGGGCGTAGATACGCAGTATTTT. This encodes CSVGSGQGVDTQYF.

At least ten counts were recorded for this clonotype. V and J are TRBV6-1 and TRBJ2-7, with TRBD1 identical over 8 bases. CDR3 length: 14 amino acids. Looked up from germline, CDR1 is MNHNS and CDR2 is SASEGT. Trimming removed 6 bases from V and 5 bases from J; junction bases left unmatched: 9. CDR3 DNA: TGTGCCAGCAGGTTGACAGGGGATTGGAACGAGCAGTACTTC. As protein: CASRLTGDWNEQYF.

Many counts were recorded for this clonotype. This chain connects TRBV19 to TRBJ2-5; 8 bases fit TRBD1. The germline V gene has CDR1 LNHDA and CDR2 SQIVND (reference sequence). The length of the CDR3 is 16 residues. The junction had 10 bases not matched to a gene; V was cut back by 6 bases and J by 1 base. The DNA for the CDR3 is TGTGCCAGTAGCCGGGGGACAGGCTTTCCCCAAGAGACCCAGTACTTC. This translates into CASSRGTGFPQETQYF.

This clonotype was recorded at least ten times. The chain joins TRBV27 to TRBJ2-5, with D perhaps matching TRBD1 (6 bases). Germline V gene sequence: CDR1 MNHEY, CDR2 SMNVEV (reference sequence). The V end was cut by 5 bases, the J end by 2 bases, with 12 bases between. There are 14 residues in the CDR3. The CDR3 DNA is TGTGCCAGCAGTCCTCTCGACAGGCAAGAGACCCAGTACTTC. Residues: CASSPLDRQETQYF.

This clonotype was observed many times. The V call is TRBV28, the J call TRBJ2-7, with D possibly TRBD1 on 5 matching bases. Trimming stripped 7 bases from V and 3 bases from J, with 13 bases between. There are 13 residues in the CDR3. The germline V gene encodes CDR1 MDHEN and CDR2 SYDVKM. CDR3 in amino acids: CASTFRGNYEQYF. CDR3 coding DNA: TGTGCCAGCACCTTTAGGGGAAACTACGAGCAGTACTTC.

This clonotype turned up a few times. This chain links TRBV12-3 or TRBV12-4 with TRBJ2-5, with TRBD2 as a possible D gene (5 bases). The CDR3 runs 15 residues. Between the trimmed V and J ends, which lost 5 bases and 1 base, there was a span of 14 bases. The CDR3 sequence: CASSPDAGTQETQYF. CDR3 sequence (DNA): TGTGCCAGCAGTCCTGATGCGGGTACCCAAGAGACCCAGTACTTC.

The CDR3 DNA reads as TGTGCCAGCAGCTTAGAATGGGGGAGGGTCCACGAGCAGTACTTC. This gives the protein CASSLEWGRVHEQYF. The rearrangement joins TRBV11-2 to TRBJ2-7, with 7 bases fitting TRBD2. This CDR3 region has 15 residues. The germline V gene encodes CDR1 SGHAT and CDR2 FQNNGV. The V segment lost 0 bases and the J segment 5 bases; nucleotides outside the gene matches: 7. The complete variable domain, with remaining parts taken from reference TRBV11-2 and TRBJ2-7, reads EAGVAQSPRYKIIEKRQSVAFWCNPISGHATLYWYQQILGQGPKLLIQFQNNGVVDDSQLPKDRFSAERLKGVDSTLKIQPAKLEDSAVYLCASSLEWGRVHEQYFGPGTRLTVT.

Many counts were recorded for this clonotype. The chain links TRBV24-1 to TRBJ2-5; D remains ambiguous. The CDR3 sequence is 14 residues long. Germline V gene lookup returns CDR1 KGHDR and CDR2 SFDVKD. V was clipped by 1 base and J by 5 bases, with 10 bases between them. In DNA form, the CDR3 reads TGTGCCACCAGTGATTTCGGTCCTGTGGAGACCCAGTACTTC. This sequence encodes CATSDFGPVETQYF.

The rearrangement uses TRBV11-2 and TRBJ2-1; the match to TRBD2 covers 8 bases. The CDR3 runs to 14 residues. After removal of 5 bases from V and 1 base from J, the junction contained 1 base not matched to a gene. Germline CDR1 and CDR2: SGHAT and FQNNGV. CDR3 region: CASSERESYNEQFF. The CDR3 coding sequence is TGTGCCAGCAGCGAGCGGGAGTCCTACAATGAGCAGTTCTTC.

This clonotype appeared many times. This chain uses TRBV20-1 with TRBJ1-6, with 9 bases identical to TRBD1. The CDR3 has 13 amino acids. CDR1 is DFQATT, CDR2 SNEGSKA, per germline (reference sequence). J was trimmed by 7 bases and V by 8 bases; bases with no gene match: 6. CDR3 DNA: TGCAGTACACCCGGGACAGGGAATTCACCCCTCCACTTT. Amino acid sequence: CSTPGTGNSPLHF.

This clonotype appeared many times. The CDR3 region has the DNA TGCAGTGCTAGTGGGAGGGGGCAAGAGACCCAGTACTTC. Protein sequence: CSASGRGQETQYF. The rearrangement joins TRBV20-1 to TRBJ2-5; D possibly corresponds to TRBD2 (7 bases). The V end lost 3 bases, the J end lost 2 bases, and 10 bases lay between the germline ends. The CDR3 is 13 residues long. Looked up from germline, CDR1 is DFQATT and CDR2 is SNEGSKA (reference sequence).

This clonotype showed up just a few times. The rearrangement links TRBV4-1 to TRBJ2-1; 9 bases align to TRBD2. The CDR3 covers 18 residues. Per the germline V gene, CDR1 is MGHRA and CDR2 is YSYEKL. J gave up 6 bases and V 0 bases, and 12 bases lay outside the gene matches. CDR3 DNA: TGCGCCAGCAGCCAAGAGAGGTTGCTAGCGGGATCGGGCAATGAGCAGTTCTTC. It is translated as CASSQERLLAGSGNEQFF.

V is TRBV3-1 and J is TRBJ2-5; TRBD2 matches 12 bases. V was pared by 0 bases and J by 4 bases, with 3 bases of the junction left unmatched. From germline, CDR1 is LGHDT and CDR2 YNNKEL (reference sequence). The CDR3 contains 16 residues. In nucleotides, the CDR3 is TGTGCCAGCAGCCAAGAGCTGACTAGCGGGAGAGAGACCCAGTACTTC. It codes for CASSQELTSGRETQYF.

This clonotype appeared many times. The chain employs TRBV29-1 and TRBJ2-7; a possible D gene is TRBD1 (6 bases). Germline V gene data show CDR1 as SQVTM and CDR2 as ANQGSEA. The V gene lost 4 bases and the J gene lost 7 bases, with 17 bases spanning the gap. This CDR3 comprises 13 residues. This chain's CDR3 is CSVATTRQEEQYF. Here the CDR3 DNA reads TGCAGCGTTGCCACAACAAGACAGGAAGAGCAGTACTTC.

This clonotype was counted ten times or more. The chain employs TRBV6-2 or TRBV6-3 and TRBJ2-5, with 11 bases matching TRBD2. After removal of 2 bases from V and 7 bases from J, the junction contained 12 bases not matched to a gene. Germline loops: CDR1 MNHEY, CDR2 SVGEGT. This CDR3 spans 17 amino acids. The CDR3 nucleotides read TGTGCCAGCAGTTACGACCTTCTAGCGGGAGGTGCTGGGACCCAGTACTTC. Translating it yields CASSYDLLAGGAGTQYF.

The CDR3 loop reads CASIRDFPYEQYF. CDR3 sequence (DNA): TGTGCCAGCATCCGGGACTTCCCTTACGAGCAGTACTTC. The J gene is TRBJ2-7, the V gene TRBV7-2, with D possibly matching TRBD2 (6 bases). Germline CDR1 and CDR2: SGHTA and FQGNSA. V was cut by 7 bases and J by 4 bases, with 14 bases left in between. The CDR3 loop spans 13 amino acids. Filled out from reference TRBV7-2 and TRBJ2-7, the complete variable domain reads GAGVSQSPSNKVTEKGKDVELRCDPISGHTALYWYRQSLGQGLEFLIYFQGNSAPDKSGLPSDRFSAERTGGSVSTLTIQRTQQEDSAVYLCASIRDFPYEQYFGPGTRLTVT.